These 12 T cell receptor beta chains were all obtained from the same sample, sequenced in a study of blood T cells in healthy people across ages. With a J-beta primer mix and a sample-barcoded 5' primer, a second PCR ran about 7 to 12 cycles. MiXCR was run by TCRdb on the 5' RACE reads, yielding one entry per CDR3 protein. Of over 700,000 distinct CDR3 sequences listed, more than 20% are singletons. These data were also filed under a second study, of T cells of mothers and their children.

Sequencing was carried out using blood. These receptor sequences come from a boy younger than 18 in good health.

This clonotype was seen a few times. The genes are TRBV29-1 and TRBJ2-1; 13 nucleotides match TRBD2. The germline V gene encodes CDR1 SQVTM and CDR2 ANQGSEA. V lost 7 bases, J lost 10 bases, and 10 bases stayed unmatched. The CDR3 has 14 residues. The CDR3 is CSAAGLAGVGEQFF. For the CDR3, the DNA is TGCAGCGCCGCCGGACTAGCGGGAGTTGGCGAGCAGTTCTTC.

In the case of this clonotype: One end of the junction fails to match germline, which may point to a read error. CDR3 in DNA: TGTAGTGCTAGGTTCGGGCCTGAAGCTTTCTTT. It is translated as CSARFGPEAFF. This chain links TRBV20-1 with TRBJ1-1; D call uncertain. The germline V gene has CDR1 DFQATT and CDR2 SNEGSKA (reference sequence). This CDR3 spans 11 amino acids.

This clonotype was recorded a few times. V gene TRBV9 combines with J gene TRBJ2-5; TRBD1 or TRBD2 may be the D gene (5 bases each). V was pared by 4 bases and J by 2 bases, with 21 bases between. The CDR3 has 17 residues. Germline V gives CDR1 SGDLS, CDR2 YYNGEE. The CDR3 sequence is CASSRASGGERQETQYF. As DNA, the CDR3 is TGTGCCAGCAGCCGAGCGTCTGGGGGAGAACGACAAGAGACCCAGTACTTC.

In this sample, this clonotype turned up a few times. In nucleotides, the CDR3 is TGTGCCTCCCATGGGGTACCCCTCTCTGGCTACACCTTC. Translated: CASHGVPLSGYTF. The rearrangement joins TRBV12-3 or TRBV12-4 to TRBJ1-2; no firm D call. Trimming removed 11 bases from V and 7 bases from J, with 20 bases in between. The CDR3 is 13 amino acids.

The chain recombines TRBV6-5 with TRBJ1-2; tentatively, D is TRBD1 (5 bases). The germline gives CDR1 MNHEY, CDR2 SVGAGI. The CDR3 sequence is 13 residues long. Trimming cost V 7 bases and J 4 bases, with 13 bases left between them. Written as DNA, the CDR3 is TGTGCCAGCACCAGGGATCCCGGCTATGGCTACACCTTC. Amino acid sequence: CASTRDPGYGYTF.

Notes on this clonotype: Its ends do not fully match the called genes, so a read error is possible. This chain uses TRBV12-3 or TRBV12-4 with TRBJ2-5; the D gene could be TRBD1 or TRBD2 (5 bases each). The CDR3 loop spans 14 amino acids. The CDR3 spells CASSLRDRQEAQYF. In DNA form, the CDR3 reads TGTGCCAGCAGCCTCCGGGACCGACAAGAGGCCCAGTACTTC.

The DNA of the CDR3 is TGTGCCAGCAGACCGACAGGGTCCGGGGCCAACGTCCTGACTTTC. This sequence encodes CASRPTGSGANVLTF. This chain joins TRBV5-6 and TRBJ2-6; 7 bases line up with TRBD1. Germline CDR1 reads SGHDT; CDR2 reads YYEEEE. This CDR3 contains 15 residues. J lost 4 bases, V lost 5 bases, and 6 bases had no gene match.

This clonotype was found a few times. The V and J genes are TRBV12-3 or TRBV12-4 and TRBJ1-2; the D gene is possibly TRBD1 (6 bases). Trimming stripped 8 bases from V and 8 bases from J, with 18 bases between. The CDR3 totals 13 residues. This chain's CDR3 is CASSRGGPTGYTF. The CDR3 bases are TGTGCCAGCTCGAGGGGGGGCCCTACGGGCTACACCTTC.

This clonotype was seen at least ten times. The V call is TRBV6-6, the J call TRBJ2-1; D could derive from TRBD1 or TRBD2 (5 bases each). The germline gives CDR1 MNHNY, CDR2 SVGAGI (reference sequence). The germline V and J ends were trimmed by 9 bases and 3 bases, with 21 bases remaining between them. CDR3 length: 16 amino acids. The CDR3 DNA follows: TGTGCCAGAGATCGTCTGGGGGTTCACGACTACAATGAGCAGTTCTTC. This translates into CARDRLGVHDYNEQFF.

J is TRBJ2-7 and V is TRBV5-1; 7 bases fit TRBD1. The CDR3 has 15 residues. CDR1 and CDR2 (germline): SGHRS, YFSETQ. The junction had 9 bases not matched to a gene; V was cut back by 6 bases and J by 0 bases. The CDR3 nucleotides read TGCGCCAGCAAACCCTCCCGGGACAGCTCCTACGAGCAGTACTTC. It translates to CASKPSRDSSYEQYF.

This clonotype has only a few counts. CDR3 protein: CASRWTGDYEQYF. DNA for the CDR3: TGTGCCAGCAGATGGACAGGCGACTACGAGCAGTACTTC. The rearrangement links TRBV6-5 to TRBJ2-7; TRBD1 agrees at 7 bases. The J segment lost 3 bases and the V segment lost 6 bases, leaving 5 bases of the junction unmatched. The CDR3 is 13 amino acids. The germline V gene has CDR1 MNHEY and CDR2 SVGAGI.

The CDR3 sequence is CASRTDGELFF. In DNA, the CDR3 is TGTGCCAGCAGGACCGACGGGGAGCTGTTTTTT. The J gene is TRBJ2-2, the V gene TRBV2; D gene ambiguous. This CDR3 contains 11 residues. Trimming stripped 6 bases from V and 7 bases from J, with 6 bases between. Germline CDR1 SNHLY, CDR2 FYNNEI.